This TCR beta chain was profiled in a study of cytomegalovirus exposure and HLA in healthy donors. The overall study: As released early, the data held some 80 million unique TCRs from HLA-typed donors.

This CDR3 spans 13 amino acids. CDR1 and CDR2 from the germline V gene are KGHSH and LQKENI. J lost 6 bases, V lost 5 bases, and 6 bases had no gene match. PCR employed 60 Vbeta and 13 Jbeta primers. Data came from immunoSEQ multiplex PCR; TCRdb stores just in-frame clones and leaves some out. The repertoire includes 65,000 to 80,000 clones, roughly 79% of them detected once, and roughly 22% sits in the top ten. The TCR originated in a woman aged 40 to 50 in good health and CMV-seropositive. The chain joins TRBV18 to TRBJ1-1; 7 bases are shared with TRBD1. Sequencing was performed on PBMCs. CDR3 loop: CASSFNQGAEAFF. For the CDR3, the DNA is TGTGCCAGCTCATTTAATCAGGGGGCTGAAGCTTTCTTT. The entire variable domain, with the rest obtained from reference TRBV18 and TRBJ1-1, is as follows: NAGVMQNPRHLVRRRGQEARLRCSPMKGHSHVYWYRQLPEEGLKFMVYLQKENIIDESGMPKERFSAEFPKEGPSILRIQQVVRGDSAAYFCASSFNQGAEAFFGQGTRLTVV.